This TCR beta chain was sequenced in a study of cytomegalovirus exposure and HLA in healthy donors (dated by TCRdb to about 2017). About the full investigation: An earlier analysis of approximately 640 of the donors reported 250 to 350 Gb of sequence data and 100 million to 140 million unique TCR beta sequences from 150 million to 200 million T cells. To predict cytomegalovirus infection status, the study combined high-throughput TCR immunosequencing, statistical association of individual TCRs with disease status, and machine learning. A later genetic analysis took genome-wide SNP genotypes for about three fifths of the 666 donors and used that subset as a discovery cohort. The T cell repertoires of around 670 subjects were profiled by immunosequencing and related to cytomegalovirus serostatus. To study patterns of TCR occurrence, a later analysis re-analyzed previously published TCR beta repertoires from 500 to 850 donors and added high-resolution HLA genotyping. Of the 300 to 400 genotyped donors, approximately 83% fell in the genetic ancestry cluster associated with self-reported Caucasian donors. Among 398 genotyped donors of the cohort, an average of 235,054 unique TCR beta nucleotide sequences were sequenced per donor, around 20% of them non-productive. Because of strong linkage in the cohort, roughly five DR-DQ haplotypes were treated as single units for association and clustering. An early release covering about 600 HLA-typed donors comprised about 300 gigabases of sequencing data and around 86 million unique TCR sequences. To decide whether each TCR beta V gene segment behaved as functional or pseudogenic, an earlier analysis of fewer than 750 of the donors relied on high-throughput TCR beta sequencing. Alongside the repertoire data, information on donor age, sex, ethnicity and CMV serostatus was compiled. All discovery cohort repertoires had been generated on a single sequencing platform. The study aimed to test whether signatures of past pathogen exposure could be identified by cataloging public T cell receptors. Class I and class II HLA loci were covered by the typing at four-digit resolution. Rather than using new phenotypic data, the later analysis identified candidate immune exposures from TCR beta sequences and from how often those sequences occurred across donors. Typing coverage varied by locus: roughly 620-640 donors for A, B, C, DRB1 and DQB1; approximately 500 for DQA1; more than 600 for DPA1; approximately 470 for DPB1. A separate validation cohort of more than 100 different subjects was used in addition to the 666-subject first cohort.

Libraries were made using the immunoSEQ multiplex PCR assay. For the multiplex PCR, a mixture combining 60 forward primers for TCR Vbeta segments and 13 reverse primers for TCR Jbeta segments was used. The CDR3 region of rearranged TCR beta genes was amplified from genomic DNA by a multiplex PCR assay. The Illumina HiSeq System was used to sequence the amplified TCR beta libraries as 87-base-pair reads. Turning to the authors' computational methods: A later analysis tallied around 80 million unique TCR beta chains across the 640 or so repertoires, and approximately 12 million of those chains were shared by two or more donors. A nearest-neighbor algorithm error-corrected the raw reads and collapsed the reads into unique sequences, merging closely related sequences to remove PCR and sequencing errors. CDR3 sequences were aligned to IMGT reference sequences to assign V, D and J gene segments. For a sequence to be retained, a match of at least six nucleotides was required to both a V gene segment and a J gene segment. Rearrangements were called productive when the CDR3 lacked stop codons and stayed in frame with V and J; all others were non-productive. CDR3 was defined by IMGT convention, running from the second conserved V-encoded cysteine to the conserved J-encoded phenylalanine. In an earlier analysis of roughly 610 of the donors, sequences lacking an unambiguous match to a single V gene segment were excluded. An earlier analysis of some 500 of the donors classified V segments as functional when productive rearrangements were above 56.7% and as segregating when the standard deviation between donors was above 5%. A statistical classification framework was developed to diagnose cytomegalovirus status using the catalog of TCR beta chain sequences. In a later analysis, TCR nucleotide sequences were compared against IMGT/GENE-DB human TR gene sequences so that V and J genes could be assigned. In a later analysis, CDR3 sequences and most-parsimonious VDJ recombination scenarios were assigned using the TCRdist pipeline. A later analysis defined each TCR beta chain by its CDR3 amino acid sequence plus V-gene family, and excluded reads lacking a unique V-gene family. A later analysis removed 592 highly shared, low-generation-probability nucleotide sequences to deal with suspected cross-contamination and a sequencing artifact. In a later analysis, a clonal expansion index was calculated for each public chain from normalized within-repertoire ranks of inferred template counts. In a later analysis, generation probabilities were computed using a VDJ recombination model fitted to out-of-frame rearrangements, and the results were checked against IGoR. In a later analysis, hypergeometric tests were used to score TCR-TCR, TCR-HLA and TCR-CMV co-occurrence, with a repertoire-size bias correction applied to TCR pairs. In a later analysis, false discovery rates were estimated by permuting HLA or CMV assignments 20 times. In a later analysis, co-occurring TCRs were grouped with DBSCAN, and TCRdist sequence similarity was added when clustering was performed within HLA-allele-positive subsets. Repertoires with fewer than 30,000 or more than 120,000 public chains, plus five repertoires with anomalous nucleotide sharing, were excluded from co-occurrence clustering. Held by TCRdb, this immuneACCESS table contains in-frame sequences only and omits some clones. Under half of the omission traces to an unresolved V gene where checked; the cause of the rest is unknown. D and trimming come from the DNA, and the V and J calls and clone size come from that table. The sample table records 130,000 or so clones; around 77% of these occur just once. Approximately 1.2% of the sample goes to the ten largest clones.

CDR1 and CDR2, looked up from the germline V gene, are SGHTA and FQGNSA. The CDR3, cysteine through phenylalanine, is 13 amino acids long. The kept DNA is CDR3 alone, 39 bases in frame from the first base. The cohort consisted of approximately 690 healthy bone marrow donors. All cohort members were sampled while nominally healthy, although unrecorded immune exposures were likely present. The donor was CMV seronegative and belonged to the group of 350 to 400 seronegative cohort members. A peripheral blood sample was provided by each donor, and peripheral blood mononuclear cells were used for TCR beta sequencing. The Qiagen DNeasy Blood Extraction Kit was used to extract genomic DNA from the blood cell samples. Overall study results and their limits: A few of the identified cytomegalovirus-associated TCR beta chains were confirmed in vitro to be specific for cytomegalovirus antigens. Roughly uniform sequencing depth across donors was assumed in presence/absence analyses, although this assumption may not hold. In a later analysis, TCR association rates were found to vary across HLA loci, with the most associated TCRs seen for DRB1 alleles and the fewest for HLA-C alleles. Correlated functional status among segregating V segments might reflect linkage disequilibrium, but an unknown experimental factor could not be ruled out. At a false discovery rate of 0.05, a later analysis linked around 15,000 TCR beta sequences to specific HLA alleles. A later analysis reported that several top co-occurrence clusters appeared linked to parvovirus B19, influenza, CMV and Epstein-Barr virus. A total of fewer than 200 TCR beta chains were listed by the study as associated with cytomegalovirus. The classifier was reported to diagnose cytomegalovirus status with high specificity and sensitivity in both the original and validation cohorts. In a later analysis, HLA-associated TCR beta chains showed more clonal expansion and lower generation probabilities than non-associated chains that were equally common. The cohort was sequenced for TCR beta chains only, and without alpha or paired-chain data the features that could be detected were limited. Across donors, most TCR sequences were observed very rarely, whereas some public TCRs were present in many individuals. Because counts were too low, approximately 15 rarely observed V segments, including chromosome 9 orphons, were excluded from the earlier analysis of around 640 of the donors. The authors suggested that the approach could potentially be generalized to other disease states and immunological phenotypes. In a later genetic analysis, fewer N-insertions in productive TCRs were reported among donors in an Asian-associated ancestry cluster than the roughly 700-donor mean. In a later genetic analysis, a missense DCLRE1C variant was associated with V-gene and J-gene trimming of TCR beta chains, and the association was replicated in an independent cohort. Because the 87-base-pair reads could not distinguish some IMGT-functional V segments, including TRBV6-2 and TRBV6-3, those segments were excluded. A further reported finding was that TCR beta sequences accurately predicted the HLA-A and HLA-B alleles for most subjects in the first cohort. In an earlier analysis of roughly 500 of the donors, most TCR beta V segments appeared in productive rearrangements about 87% or about 30% of the time, broadly matching IMGT annotations. A later analysis found that most CMV-associated TCR beta chains appeared HLA-restricted, with HLA associations seemingly driven largely by CMV exposure. A group of highly shared sequence variants was considered likely to be a technical artifact of the sequencing pipeline. The only immune exposure information available for the cohort was CMV serostatus. HLA typing was unavailable for some donors at each locus, so association tests used only the typed subset. When HLA alleles, especially DR and DQ, strongly co-occurred, attributing TCR associations to individual alleles was difficult.

About this clone itself: This clone's antigen is unknown. A junction boundary mismatches the germline segment, possibly from a read error.

This clonotype was sampled from a man over 45 in good health and CMV-seronegative. The sequenced sample was PBMCs. Here the chain combines TRBV7-2 and TRBJ2-1; TRBD2 lines up with 11 middle nucleotides. The DNA reads as follows: TGTGCCAACAGCACCGGGACTAGCGGAGAGCAGTTCTTC. This gives the protein CANSTGTSGEQFF.